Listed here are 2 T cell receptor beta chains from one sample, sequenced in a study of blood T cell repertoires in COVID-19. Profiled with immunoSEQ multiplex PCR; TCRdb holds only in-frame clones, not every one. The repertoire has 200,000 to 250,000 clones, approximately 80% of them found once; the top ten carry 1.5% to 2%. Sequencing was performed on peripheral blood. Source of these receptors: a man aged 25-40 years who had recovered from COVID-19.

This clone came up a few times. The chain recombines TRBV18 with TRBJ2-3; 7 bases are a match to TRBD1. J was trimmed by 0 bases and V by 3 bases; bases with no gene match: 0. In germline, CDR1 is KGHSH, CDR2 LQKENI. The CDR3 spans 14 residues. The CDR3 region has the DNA TGTGCCAGCTCACCGGACAGGAGCACAGATACGCAGTATTTT. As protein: CASSPDRSTDTQYF.

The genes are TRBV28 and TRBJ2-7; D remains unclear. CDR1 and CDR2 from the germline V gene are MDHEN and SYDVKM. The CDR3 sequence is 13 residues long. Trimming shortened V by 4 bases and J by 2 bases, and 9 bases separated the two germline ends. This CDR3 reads CASSSGRPYEQYV. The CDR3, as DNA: TGTGCCAGCAGTTCAGGCCGACCCTACGAGCAGTACGTC.